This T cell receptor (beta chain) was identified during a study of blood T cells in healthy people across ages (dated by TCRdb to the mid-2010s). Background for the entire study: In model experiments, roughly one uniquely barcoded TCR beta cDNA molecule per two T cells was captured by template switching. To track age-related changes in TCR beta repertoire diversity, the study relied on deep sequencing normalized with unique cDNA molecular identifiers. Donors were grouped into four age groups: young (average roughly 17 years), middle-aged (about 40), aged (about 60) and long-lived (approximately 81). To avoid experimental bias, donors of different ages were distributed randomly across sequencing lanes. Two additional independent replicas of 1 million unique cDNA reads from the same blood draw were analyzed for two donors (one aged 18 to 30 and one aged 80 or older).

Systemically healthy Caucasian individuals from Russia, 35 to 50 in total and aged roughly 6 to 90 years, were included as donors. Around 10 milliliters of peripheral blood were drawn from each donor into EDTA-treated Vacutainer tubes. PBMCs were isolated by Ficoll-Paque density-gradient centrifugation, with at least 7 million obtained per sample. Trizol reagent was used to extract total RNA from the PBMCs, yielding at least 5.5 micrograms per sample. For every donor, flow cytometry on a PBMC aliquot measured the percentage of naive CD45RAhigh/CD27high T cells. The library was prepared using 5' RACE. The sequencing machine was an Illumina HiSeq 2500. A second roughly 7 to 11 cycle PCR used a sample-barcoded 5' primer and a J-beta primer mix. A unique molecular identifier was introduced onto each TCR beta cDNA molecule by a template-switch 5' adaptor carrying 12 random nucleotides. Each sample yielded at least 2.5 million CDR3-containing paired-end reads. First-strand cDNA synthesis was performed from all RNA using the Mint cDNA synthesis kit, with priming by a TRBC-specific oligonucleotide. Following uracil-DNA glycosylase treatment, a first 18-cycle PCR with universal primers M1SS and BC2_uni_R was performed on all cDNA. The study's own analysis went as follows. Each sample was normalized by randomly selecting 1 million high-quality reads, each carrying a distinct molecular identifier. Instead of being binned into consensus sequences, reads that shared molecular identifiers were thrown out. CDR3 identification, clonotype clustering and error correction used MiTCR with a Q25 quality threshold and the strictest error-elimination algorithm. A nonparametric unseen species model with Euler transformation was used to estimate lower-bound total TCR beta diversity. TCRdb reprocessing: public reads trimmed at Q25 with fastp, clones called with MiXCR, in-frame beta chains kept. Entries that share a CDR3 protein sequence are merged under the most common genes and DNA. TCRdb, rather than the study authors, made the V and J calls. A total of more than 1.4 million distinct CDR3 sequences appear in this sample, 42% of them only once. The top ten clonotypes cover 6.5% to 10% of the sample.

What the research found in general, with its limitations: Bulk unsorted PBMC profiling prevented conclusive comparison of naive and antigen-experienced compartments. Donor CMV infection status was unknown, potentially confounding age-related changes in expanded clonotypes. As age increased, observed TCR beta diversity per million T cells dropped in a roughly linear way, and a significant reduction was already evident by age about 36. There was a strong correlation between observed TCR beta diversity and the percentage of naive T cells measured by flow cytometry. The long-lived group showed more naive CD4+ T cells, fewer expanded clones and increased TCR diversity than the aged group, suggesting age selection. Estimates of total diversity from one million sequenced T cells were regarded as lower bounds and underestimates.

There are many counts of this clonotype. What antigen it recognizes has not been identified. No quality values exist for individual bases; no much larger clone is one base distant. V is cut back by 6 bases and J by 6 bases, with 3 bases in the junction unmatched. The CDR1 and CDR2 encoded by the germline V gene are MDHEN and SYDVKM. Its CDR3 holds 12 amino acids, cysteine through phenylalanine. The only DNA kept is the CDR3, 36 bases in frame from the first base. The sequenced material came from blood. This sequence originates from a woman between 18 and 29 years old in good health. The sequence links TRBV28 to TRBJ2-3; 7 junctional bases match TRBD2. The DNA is TGTGCCAGCAGCTGGGGGGGGGATACGCAGTATTTT. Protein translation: CASSWGGDTQYF.